The clone carrying this T cell receptor beta chain appeared a few times. As yet, its antigen is unknown. From 5'RACE with constant-segment primers came TCR alpha and TCR beta cDNA libraries that carried sample barcodes and UMIs. Using its own MiXCR run on the 5' RACE reads, TCRdb lists one record per CDR3 protein. The profile covers about 140,000 distinct CDR3 sequences, with roughly 24% appearing a single time and roughly a quarter taken by the ten largest. These data come from a study of T-cell memory formation after mild COVID-19. Study-wide background: Clusters of TCRs were largely donor specific. Study-wide results and caveats: Day 15 to 85 contracting clones showed balanced CD4/CD8; later expanders leaned CD4+. Cross-reactive memory apparently joined, as some responding clones appeared in pre-infection memory.

CDR1 and CDR2 (germline): MNHEY, SVGEGT. The CDR3 covers 14 residues. The germline V and J ends were trimmed by 2 bases and 4 bases, with 11 bases remaining between them. The rearrangement links TRBV6-2 or TRBV6-3 to TRBJ1-1, with D hard to call. Sequencing used PBMCs or a T cell subset sorted from them (not recorded which). The clonotype comes from an adult woman who had mild COVID-19 (a few samples of this study predate the infection). Cell type and time point are not known. The DNA for the CDR3 is TGTGCCAGCAGTTACGGACTGGGGAGCACTGAAGCTTTCTTT. This encodes CASSYGLGSTEAFF.